The rows below give T cell receptor beta chains drawn from one sample of a study of shared clonotypes between healthy human individuals. TCRdb's table, derived via immunoSEQ multiplex PCR, lists solely in-frame clones and lacks some. Of around 2.1 million clones listed, around 95% are singletons. Sequencing input: naive CD4+ T cells sorted from blood. These receptors were taken from a man aged 18 to 29 in good health. Each CDR3 is given with its conserved first and last residue. The D gene is left open where the match is weak. Clone sizes are given selectively: once, few, many, or a class where the clone is expanded.

d_call clone_size j_call v_call cdr3_nt cdr3_aa
. . TRBJ1-4 TRBV2 TGTGCCAGCAGTGGTGGGGAGAAACTGTTTTTT CASSGGEKLFF
. once TRBJ1-4 TRBV5-6 TGTGCCAGCAGCTTGTTAGTCCCTGAAAAACTGTTTTTT CASSLLVPEKLFF
. . TRBJ1-6 TRBV6-6 TGTGCCAGCAGCCTCCGTGGGGCGGTGGATTCACCCCTCCACTTT CASSLRGAVDSPLHF
TRBD1 . TRBJ1-1 TRBV27 TGTGCCAGCAGTGTAGGGACAGGGGGGCGCGCTTTCTTT CASSVGTGGRAFF
. . TRBJ1-5 TRBV19 TGTGCCAGTAGTACGCAGGGGAGCAATCAGCCCCAGCATTTT CASSTQGSNQPQHF
TRBD1 . TRBJ1-1 TRBV5-1 TGCGCCAGCAGCTACCTTCGACAGGGGGAAACTGAAGCTTTCTTT CASSYLRQGETEAFF
. . TRBJ2-1 TRBV28 TGTGCCAGCAGTACGAACAATGAGCAGTTCTTC CASSTNNEQFF
. . TRBJ1-2 TRBV7-7 TGTGCTAGCGAGGGGGAGAAGAACTATGGCTACACCTTC CASEGEKNYGYTF
TRBD1 . TRBJ2-2 TRBV5-1 TGCGCCAGCAGCTTGGGGGACAGGACAAACGGGGAGCTGTTTTTT CASSLGDRTNGELFF
TRBD1 . TRBJ2-2 TRBV5-4 TGTGCCAGCAGCCCCCGGACAGGTAACACCGGGGAGCTGTTTTTT CASSPRTGNTGELFF
TRBD2 . TRBJ2-2 TRBV5-6 TGTGCCAGCAGCTGGGGCGGGAGGCCCGGCACCGGGGAGCTGTTTTTT CASSWGGRPGTGELFF
. . TRBJ1-4 TRBV30 TGTGCCTGGAGTGATGGGGGCAGGGGTAATGAAAAACTGTTTTTT CAWSDGGRGNEKLFF
. . TRBJ1-2 TRBV5-6 TGTGCCAGCAGCATCGAACCTTATGGCTACACCTTC CASSIEPYGYTF
. once TRBJ1-2 TRBV7-2 TGTGCCAGCAGCCCTCAGGGGACGGGCGGCTACACCTTC CASSPQGTGGYTF
. . TRBJ1-4 TRBV10-3 TGTGCCATCAGTGAGTCGGTAGGGGCCGGCGAAAAACTGTTTTTT CAISESVGAGEKLFF
. . TRBJ1-1 TRBV30 TGTGCCTGGAGTAGTACAGGGAGATCTGAAGCTTTCTTT CAWSSTGRSEAFF
. . TRBJ2-7 TRBV6-5 TGTGCCAGCAGTTATAGTGGCAGGGACGACGAGCAGTACTTC CASSYSGRDDEQYF
. . TRBJ2-5 TRBV30 TGTGCCTGGAGCCAAGGGGAGACCCAGTACTTC CAWSQGETQYF
. . TRBJ1-1 TRBV10-3 TGTGCCATCAGGGGGTTCTCCACTGAAGCTTTCTTT CAIRGFSTEAFF
. . TRBJ2-7 TRBV6-6 TGTGCCAGCAACCAGGGACTGCTAAGCTCCTACGAGCAGTACTTC CASNQGLLSSYEQYF
. . TRBJ1-1 TRBV5-1 TGCGCCAGCAGCTCGAACTCAGGGGAGAACACTGAAGCTTTCTTT CASSSNSGENTEAFF
. . TRBJ2-3 TRBV14 TGTGCCAGCAGCCAAGAAACAGGCACGAATACGCAGTATTTT CASSQETGTNTQYF
TRBD1 . TRBJ1-4 TRBV7-9 TGTGCCAGCAGCTTAACAGGGGGCACTAATGAAAAACTGTTTTTT CASSLTGGTNEKLFF
. . TRBJ1-5 TRBV30 TGTGCCTGGAGTTTCGCTGGCAATCAGCCCCAGCATTTT CAWSFAGNQPQHF
TRBD2 once TRBJ2-1 TRBV7-9 TGTGCCAGCAGCCTTAGCGGGGGGAACTACAATGAGCAGTTCTTC CASSLSGGNYNEQFF
TRBD2 . TRBJ2-7 TRBV7-8 TGTGCCAGCAGCTTATTGTTGGGACTAGCGGCCAGCTCCTACGAGCAGTACTTC CASSLLLGLAASSYEQYF
TRBD2 . TRBJ2-1 TRBV5-1 TGCGCCAGCAACCTAGCGGGAAGCCCCTACAATGAGCAGTTCTTC CASNLAGSPYNEQFF
. . TRBJ2-7 TRBV5-4 TGTGCCAGCAGCTTGGATCCAGGGGAAATCTACGAGCAGTACTTC CASSLDPGEIYEQYF
TRBD1 . TRBJ2-4 TRBV19 TGTGCCAGTAGTACCGGACAGGGTCAGTACTTC CASSTGQGQYF
TRBD2 . TRBJ2-7 TRBV5-8 TGTGCCAGCAGCTTGGGGTTTTTGCTAGCGGGGCCCTACGAGCAGTACTTC CASSLGFLLAGPYEQYF
. . TRBJ1-4 TRBV27 TGTGCCACCACCCCGGGCAGCAATAATGAAAAACTGTTTTTT CATTPGSNNEKLFF
. . TRBJ1-1 TRBV30 TGTGCCTGGAGTGCCAGGGTGGGTGAAGCTTTCTTT CAWSARVGEAFF
. . TRBJ1-1 TRBV11-1 TGTGCCAGCAGCTTAGACTTTACTGAAGCTTTCTTT CASSLDFTEAFF
. . TRBJ1-2 TRBV11-2 TGTGCCAGCAGCGCGTCAACGGGGTTGGTTAACTATGGCTACACCTTC CASSASTGLVNYGYTF
TRBD1 . TRBJ1-3 TRBV2 TGTGCCAGCAGTGGGGACAGCCTTGGAAACACCATATATTTT CASSGDSLGNTIYF
TRBD2 . TRBJ2-5 TRBV5-1 TGCGCCAGCAGCTTACAGATCGCCGGGACTACCGAAGAGACCCAGTACTTC CASSLQIAGTTEETQYF